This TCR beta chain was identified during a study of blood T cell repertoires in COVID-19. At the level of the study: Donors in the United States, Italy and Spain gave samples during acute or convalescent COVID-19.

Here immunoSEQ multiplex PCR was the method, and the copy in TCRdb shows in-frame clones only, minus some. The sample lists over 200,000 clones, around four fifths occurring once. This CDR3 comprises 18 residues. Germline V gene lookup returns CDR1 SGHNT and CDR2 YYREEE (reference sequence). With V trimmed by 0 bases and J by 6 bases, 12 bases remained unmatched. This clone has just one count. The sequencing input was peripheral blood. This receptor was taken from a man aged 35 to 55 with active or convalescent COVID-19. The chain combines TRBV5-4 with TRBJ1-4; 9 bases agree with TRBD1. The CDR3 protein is CASSLDGTGRVSDEKLFF. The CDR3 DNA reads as TGTGCCAGCAGCTTGGACGGGACAGGGCGAGTTTCAGATGAAAAACTGTTTTTT.